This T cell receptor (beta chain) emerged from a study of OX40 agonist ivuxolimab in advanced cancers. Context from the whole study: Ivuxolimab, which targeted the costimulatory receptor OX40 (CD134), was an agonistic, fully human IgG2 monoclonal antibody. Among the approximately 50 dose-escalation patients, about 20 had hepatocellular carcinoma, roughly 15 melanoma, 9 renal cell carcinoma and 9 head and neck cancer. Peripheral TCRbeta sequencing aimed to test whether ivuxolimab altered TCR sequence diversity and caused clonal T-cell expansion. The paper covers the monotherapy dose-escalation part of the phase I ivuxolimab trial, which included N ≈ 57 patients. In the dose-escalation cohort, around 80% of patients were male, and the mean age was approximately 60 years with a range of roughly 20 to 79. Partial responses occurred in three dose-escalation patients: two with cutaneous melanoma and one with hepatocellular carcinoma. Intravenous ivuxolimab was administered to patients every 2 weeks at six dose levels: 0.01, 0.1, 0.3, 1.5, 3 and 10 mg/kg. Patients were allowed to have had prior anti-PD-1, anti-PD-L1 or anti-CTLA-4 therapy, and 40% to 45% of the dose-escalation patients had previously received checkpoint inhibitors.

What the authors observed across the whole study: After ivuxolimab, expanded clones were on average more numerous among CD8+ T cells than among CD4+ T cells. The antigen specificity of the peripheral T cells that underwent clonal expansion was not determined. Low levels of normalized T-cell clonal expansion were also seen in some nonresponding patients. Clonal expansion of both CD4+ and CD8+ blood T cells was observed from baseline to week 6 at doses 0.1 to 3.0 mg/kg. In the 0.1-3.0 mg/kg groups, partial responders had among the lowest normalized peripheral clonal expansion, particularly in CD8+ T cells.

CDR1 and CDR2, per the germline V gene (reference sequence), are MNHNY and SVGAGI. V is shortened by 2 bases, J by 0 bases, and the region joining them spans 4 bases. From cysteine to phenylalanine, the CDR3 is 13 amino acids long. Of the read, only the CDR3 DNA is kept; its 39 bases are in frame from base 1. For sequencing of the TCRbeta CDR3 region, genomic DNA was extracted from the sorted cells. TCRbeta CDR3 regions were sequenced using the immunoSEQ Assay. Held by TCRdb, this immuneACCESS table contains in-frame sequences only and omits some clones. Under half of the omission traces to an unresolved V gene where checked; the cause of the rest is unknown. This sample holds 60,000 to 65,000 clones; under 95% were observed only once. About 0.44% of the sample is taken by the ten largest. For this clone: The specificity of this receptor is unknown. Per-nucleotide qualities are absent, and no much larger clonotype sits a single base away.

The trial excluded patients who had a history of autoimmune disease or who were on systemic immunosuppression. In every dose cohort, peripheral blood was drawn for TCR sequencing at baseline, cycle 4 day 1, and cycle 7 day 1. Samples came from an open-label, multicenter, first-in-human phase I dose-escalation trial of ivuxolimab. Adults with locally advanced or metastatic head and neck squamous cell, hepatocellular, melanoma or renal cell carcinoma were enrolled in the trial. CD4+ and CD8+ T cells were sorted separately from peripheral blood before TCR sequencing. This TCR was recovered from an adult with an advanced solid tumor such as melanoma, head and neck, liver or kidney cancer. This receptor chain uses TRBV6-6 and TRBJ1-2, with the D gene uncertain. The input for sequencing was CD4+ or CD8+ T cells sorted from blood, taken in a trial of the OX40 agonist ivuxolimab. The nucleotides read TGTGCCAGCAGTTACGAAGCTAACTATGGCTACACCTTC. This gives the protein CASSYEANYGYTF.